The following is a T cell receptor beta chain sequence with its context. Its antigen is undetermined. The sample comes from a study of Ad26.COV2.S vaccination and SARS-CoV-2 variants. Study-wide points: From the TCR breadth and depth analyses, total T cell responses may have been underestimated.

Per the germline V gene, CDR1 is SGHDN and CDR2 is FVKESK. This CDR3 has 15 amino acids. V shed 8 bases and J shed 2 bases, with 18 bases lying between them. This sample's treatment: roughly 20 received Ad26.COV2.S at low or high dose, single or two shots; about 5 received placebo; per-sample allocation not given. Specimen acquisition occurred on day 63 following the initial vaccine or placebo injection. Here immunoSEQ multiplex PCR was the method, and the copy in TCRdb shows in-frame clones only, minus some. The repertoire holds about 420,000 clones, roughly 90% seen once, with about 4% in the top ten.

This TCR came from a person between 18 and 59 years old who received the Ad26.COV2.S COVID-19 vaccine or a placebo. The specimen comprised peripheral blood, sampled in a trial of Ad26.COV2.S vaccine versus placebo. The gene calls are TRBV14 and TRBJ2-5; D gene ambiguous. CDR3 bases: TGTGCCAGCCCGCCGGTGCGCGGAGCACAAGAGACCCAGTACTTC. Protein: CASPPVRGAQETQYF.